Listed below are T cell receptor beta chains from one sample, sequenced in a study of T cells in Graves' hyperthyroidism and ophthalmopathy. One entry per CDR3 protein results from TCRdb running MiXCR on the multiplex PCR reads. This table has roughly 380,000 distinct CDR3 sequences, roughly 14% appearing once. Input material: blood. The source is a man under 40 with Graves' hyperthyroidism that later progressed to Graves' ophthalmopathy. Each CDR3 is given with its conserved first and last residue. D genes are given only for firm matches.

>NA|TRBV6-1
CASSTNSPLHF
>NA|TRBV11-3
CASSFTNYEQYF
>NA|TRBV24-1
CATSDWLLGNTIYF
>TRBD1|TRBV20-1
CSAPDRGKNAYNEQFF
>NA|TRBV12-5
CASGLDNNYEQYF
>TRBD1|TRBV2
CASSPDRDNEQFF
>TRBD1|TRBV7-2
CASSSRQGNTGNTIYF
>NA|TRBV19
CASSIVGQPQHF
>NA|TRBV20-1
CSAVGGSVINTEAFF
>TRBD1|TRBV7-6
CASSPGTGSGNEQFF
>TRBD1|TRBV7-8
CASSPKRFQQGAFYQPQHF
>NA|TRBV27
CASSFLGTDTQYF
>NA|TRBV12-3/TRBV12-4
CASRLTGFSGNTIYF
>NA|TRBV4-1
CASSQVGSSYNEQFF
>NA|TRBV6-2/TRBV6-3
CASSEWGANTGELFF
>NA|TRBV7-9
CASSPSTGPTETQYF
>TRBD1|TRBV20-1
CSALGTGPGELFF
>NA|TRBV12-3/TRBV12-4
CASSFSLGASGELFF
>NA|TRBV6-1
CASSDPRVYEQYF
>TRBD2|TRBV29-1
CSGAKGGATYEQYF
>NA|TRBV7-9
CASSLAASAKNIQYF
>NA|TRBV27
CASSLSGNVVNEQFF
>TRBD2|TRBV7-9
CASSYRGDENEQFF
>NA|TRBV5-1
CASKDSGWANGYTF
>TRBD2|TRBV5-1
CASSLAGGVSYNEQFF
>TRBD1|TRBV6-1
CASALTGGYYEQYF
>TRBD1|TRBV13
CASSTGTGRREQYF
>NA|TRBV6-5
CASSYSESVGDSPLHF
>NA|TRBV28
CASSLVGYGYTF
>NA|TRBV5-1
CASSPQGTSYEKLFF
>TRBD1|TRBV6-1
CASSEADRVVGQPQHF
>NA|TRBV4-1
CATTRQAANTGELFF
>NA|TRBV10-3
CAISEAGAGGVQYF